Detailed here is one T cell receptor (beta chain). The antigen remains undetermined. The data originate from a study of T cell responses to AZD1222 COVID-19 vaccine. Study at large: Pooled samples include second doses given at about 4 or 12 weeks.

V was shortened by 5 bases and J by 2 bases, with 14 bases between the two germline ends. CDR1 MNHEY and CDR2 SVGAGI come from the germline V gene. The CDR3 extends over 15 amino acids. Findings of the study overall: Recipients of AZD1222 seropositive at baseline numbered only 6 or 7. Donor demographics were predominantly white British with a female majority; clonal diversity may be underestimated. Spike-spanning, vaccine-associated CD4 TCRs were dominant at 160-218 and 743-854.

Here immunoSEQ multiplex PCR was the method, and the copy in TCRdb shows in-frame clones only, minus some. The sample contains around 180,000 clones, approximately 94% of which appear only once. The receptor comes from an adult in good health. This rearrangement joins TRBV6-5 to TRBJ2-3, with a possible D match to TRBD1 (6 bases). The input for sequencing was peripheral blood, taken on day 0 of AZD1222 vaccination. CDR3 loop: CASSTLGTSTDTQYF. Here the CDR3 DNA reads TGTGCCAGCAGTACACTCGGGACATCCACAGATACGCAGTATTTT.